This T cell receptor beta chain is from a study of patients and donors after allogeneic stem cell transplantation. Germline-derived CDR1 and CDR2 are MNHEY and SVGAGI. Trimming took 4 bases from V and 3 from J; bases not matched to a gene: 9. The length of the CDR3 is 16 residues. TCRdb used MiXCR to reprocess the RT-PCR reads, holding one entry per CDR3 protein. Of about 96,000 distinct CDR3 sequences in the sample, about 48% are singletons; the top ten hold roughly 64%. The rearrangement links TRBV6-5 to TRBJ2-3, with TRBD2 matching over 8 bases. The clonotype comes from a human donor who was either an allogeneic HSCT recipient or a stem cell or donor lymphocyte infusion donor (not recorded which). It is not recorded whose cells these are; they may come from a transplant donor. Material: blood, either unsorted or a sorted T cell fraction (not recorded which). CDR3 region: CASSLKTSAKTDTQYF. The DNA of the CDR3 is TGTGCCAGCAGTTTAAAGACTAGCGCGAAGACAGATACGCAGTATTTT.